A single TCR beta chain is shown here with its context. This clonotype showed up many times. What this receptor recognizes is not known. The sample holds no much larger clone one base away, and base qualities are not on file. The data were obtained in a study of T cells after yellow fever vaccination (dated by TCRdb to the late 2010s). Regarding the research as a whole: The SMART-Seq v4 Ultra Low Input RNA kit was used to prepare libraries from fractions with low cell numbers. To follow T-cell clones before and after both primary and booster YFV17D yellow fever vaccination, bulk TCR alpha and beta repertoires underwent longitudinal sequencing. Two healthy male donors, one aged 18 to 29 and one aged 30 to 39 years, were included in the cohort. Bulk PBMC replicates and cell subsets were isolated from blood drawn at multiple timepoints before and after both primary and secondary immunization.

V lost 3 bases and J lost 0 bases; the stretch between them is 23 bases long. There are 19 amino acids in the CDR3, from cysteine to phenylalanine inclusive. Just CDR3 DNA is preserved here, 57 bases in frame from base 1. Instrument on record: Illumina NovaSeq 6000. TCR cDNA was synthesized by 5'RACE template switching, through which a universal primer site and unique molecular identifiers were introduced. Priming for cDNA synthesis came from both the TCR alpha and TCR beta constant segments. Libraries were amplified in two PCR steps, with sample barcodes and sequencing adapters added in the second step. Sequencing of libraries was performed on Illumina HiSeq 2500 (2x100 bp) or NovaSeq (2x150 bp). As for the original processing: Reads were demultiplexed and collapsed into UMI consensus sequences with MIGEC, and V(D)J alignment was performed with MiXCR. Using edgeR on replicate PBMC samples, clonotypes were called vaccine-responding if FDR was below 0.01 and the log2 fold change was above 5 up to day 15. CD4 or CD8 identity was assigned to each bulk clonotype according to whether the clonotype was present at higher abundance in the sequenced CD4 repertoire or the sequenced CD8 repertoire. TCRdb trimmed public reads at Q25 via fastp, called clones via MiXCR and kept in-frame beta chains. Rows are unified per CDR3 protein, each entry keeping the most common DNA and genes. TCRdb, rather than the study authors, made the V and J calls. In all, the sample holds 300,000 to 400,000 distinct CDR3 sequences, and approximately 12% of those were seen once. Together, the top ten hold about 3% of the sample.

The sample's treatment or condition label, decoded: live attenuated yellow fever vaccine strain. PBMCs were isolated from peripheral blood using a standard Ficoll-Paque protocol. CD4 and CD8 T-cell fractions were isolated with Dynabeads CD4 and CD8 positive selection kits. TriZol was used to extract RNA from bulk PBMCs, CD4 and CD8 fractions, and dextramer-positive and dextramer-negative fractions. What the research found in general, with its limitations: FACS-sorted repertoires could contain abundant contaminating clonotypes from the bulk population, so computational filtering was required. A small fraction of clonotypes appeared in both the CD4 and CD8 compartments, likely as a result of convergent recombination. The secondary T-cell response was weaker than the primary response but faster, peaking on day 5 instead of day 15. Most clones expanded after primary vaccination were re-detected after the booster (almost 98% of CD4 and more than 70% of CD8), suggesting broad memory maintenance. Only two donors were included in the study, so the extent to which the findings can be generalized is limited.

The sequence links TRBV12-3 or TRBV12-4 to TRBJ2-5; TRBD1 is possibly the D segment (5 matching bases). The sequencing here drew on CD4+ T cells sorted from PBMCs, taken 45 days after the yellow fever booster vaccination. This TCR was sampled from a man younger than 35 who received the YFV17D yellow fever vaccine. The nucleotide sequence reads TGTGCCAGCAGTTTTGGGTCGATAAGGGGTGGTGGTAACCAAGAGACCCAGTACTTC. Its amino acids are CASSFGSIRGGGNQETQYF.